This entry describes one TCR beta chain. The CDR3 is made up of 12 amino acids. Germline CDR1 SQVTM, CDR2 ANQGSEA. V lost 6 bases and J lost 2; bases outside the gene matches: 2. Treatment described: around 19 received Ad26.COV2.S at low or high dose, single or two shots; about 5 received placebo; per-sample allocation not given. Material that was analyzed had been drawn on day 63 after the first vaccine or placebo injection. Produced via immunoSEQ multiplex PCR; TCRdb's table is partial and in-frame only. Found here are hundreds of thousands of clones, roughly 84% of them singletons; the top ten hold roughly 3.2%. The record originates from a study of Ad26.COV2.S vaccination and SARS-CoV-2 variants.

This receptor was obtained from a person between 18 and 59 years old who received the Ad26.COV2.S COVID-19 vaccine or a placebo. The sequences come from peripheral blood, collected in a trial of Ad26.COV2.S vaccine versus placebo. This sequence joins TRBV29-1 and TRBJ1-1, with 8 bases aligning to TRBD1. CDR3 nucleotides: TGCAGCGTCAGGGGGCTCAACACTGAAGCTTTCTTT. It translates to CSVRGLNTEAFF.